Presented here are 15 T cell receptor beta chains from one specimen sequenced in a study of Graves' ophthalmopathy and Graves' hyperthyroidism. Investigators amplified TCR beta CDR3 regions from RNA transcripts. Amplification began with first-round RT-PCR using HTBI primers, then second-round multiplex PCR was performed. MiXCR, applied by TCRdb to the multiplex PCR reads, yields one record per CDR3 protein. The sample records 350,000 to 400,000 distinct CDR3 sequences, 15% being singletons. Sequencing used peripheral blood. All receptors come from a woman under 30 with stable Graves' hyperthyroidism.

This clonotype was observed at least ten times. V gene TRBV10-3 combines with J gene TRBJ1-1; the D is unclear. The V end was cut by 3 bases, the J end by 4 bases, with 9 bases between. The CDR3 extends over 13 amino acids. The germline gives CDR1 ENHRY, CDR2 SYGVKD. CDR3 sequence reads: CAISEEVGTEAFF. DNA of the CDR3: TGTGCCATCAGTGAAGAAGTGGGCACTGAAGCTTTCTTT.

The sample holds a few counts of this clonotype. The chain recombines TRBV19 with TRBJ2-5; 8 positions match TRBD1. The CDR3 contains 15 residues. V lost 5 bases, J lost 1 base, and 6 bases stayed unmatched. The germline V gene encodes CDR1 LNHDA and CDR2 SQIVND (reference sequence). In nucleotides, the CDR3 is TGTGCCAGTAGTTCCCGACAGGGGAGCCAAGAGACCCAGTACTTC. Translated: CASSSRQGSQETQYF.

This clonotype was picked up one time. This chain connects TRBV14 to TRBJ1-1; perhaps TRBD1 as D (5 bases). The germline V gene encodes CDR1 SGHDN and CDR2 FVKESK. The CDR3 extends over 15 amino acids. The V gene lost 8 bases and the J gene lost 1 base, with 17 bases spanning the gap. CDR3 coding DNA: TGTGCCAGCTGCCTTACCGGGACGGCGAACACTGAAGCTTTCTTT. It codes for CASCLTGTANTEAFF.

The chain recombines TRBV5-1 with TRBJ1-1; D call uncertain. The CDR3 contains 15 residues. Between the trimmed V and J ends, which lost 3 bases and 1 base, there was a span of 13 bases. The germline CDR1 and CDR2 sequences are SGHRS and YFSETQ. The CDR3, as DNA: TGCGCCAGCAGCTCGGACGGGCTCCCGAACACTGAAGCTTTCTTT. This gives the protein CASSSDGLPNTEAFF. Drawing the rest from reference TRBV5-1 and TRBJ1-1, the complete variable domain is KAGVTQTPRYLIKTRGQQVTLSCSPISGHRSVSWYQQTPGQGLQFLFEYFSETQRNKGNFPGRFSGRQFSNSRSEMNVSTLELGDSALYLCASSSDGLPNTEAFFGQGTRLTVV.

This clonotype has a count of ten or more. The gene calls are TRBV6-2 or TRBV6-3 and TRBJ1-1, with D perhaps matching TRBD1 (5 bases). The ends were cut back, 6 bases at V and 7 bases at J, with 18 bases in the middle. The length of the CDR3 is 14 residues. Germline V gene sequence: CDR1 MNHEY, CDR2 SVGEGT. CDR3 in amino acids: CASRSQARAGEAFF. As DNA, the CDR3 is TGTGCCAGCAGGTCACAGGCCCGCGCAGGTGAAGCTTTCTTT.

This clonotype showed up many times. The chain carries TRBV7-9 and TRBJ1-6, with 7 bases lining up with TRBD1. The V gene end was trimmed by 8 bases and the J gene end by 10 bases; junction bases not matched to a gene: 14. From germline, CDR1 is SEHNR and CDR2 FQNEAQ (reference sequence). This CDR3 is built from 15 residues. The CDR3 sequence: CASDRDVGGGSPLHF. For the CDR3, the DNA is TGTGCCAGCGACAGGGACGTGGGGGGGGGCTCACCCCTCCACTTT.

The V and J genes are TRBV27 and TRBJ2-7, with D perhaps matching TRBD2 (6 bases). The germline V and J ends were trimmed by 4 bases and 6 bases, with 16 bases remaining between them. The CDR3 is made up of 14 amino acids. The germline CDR1 and CDR2 sequences are MNHEY and SMNVEV (reference sequence). The chain's CDR3 is CASSSGDGISEQYF. CDR3 DNA sequence: TGTGCCAGCAGTTCGGGGGACGGAATCTCCGAGCAGTACTTC.

This clonotype was counted at least ten times. V usage is TRBV5-1 and J usage is TRBJ2-5, with D perhaps assigned TRBD1 or TRBD2 (5 bases each). V dropped 6 bases and J dropped 5 bases, with 17 bases sitting between them. Looked up from germline, CDR1 is SGHRS and CDR2 is YFSETQ. CDR3 length: 14 amino acids. CDR3: CASNPRESRETQYF. The CDR3, as DNA: TGCGCCAGCAACCCCAGGGAGAGCAGGGAGACCCAGTACTTC. The full variable domain, with the rest looked up from reference TRBV5-1 and TRBJ2-5, is KAGVTQTPRYLIKTRGQQVTLSCSPISGHRSVSWYQQTPGQGLQFLFEYFSETQRNKGNFPGRFSGRQFSNSRSEMNVSTLELGDSALYLCASNPRESRETQYFGPGTRLLVL.

Many counts were recorded for this clonotype. This sequence joins TRBV7-9 and TRBJ2-7; TRBD1 agrees at 8 bases. The CDR3 extends over 14 amino acids. Germline values: CDR1 SEHNR, CDR2 FQNEAQ (reference sequence). The ends lost 5 bases at V and 3 bases at J; junction bases unmatched: 6. The DNA of the CDR3 is TGTGCCAGCAGCGCGGGACAGGCCCTCTACGAGCAGTACTTC. This translates into CASSAGQALYEQYF.

This clonotype was detected many times. This chain uses TRBV2 with TRBJ1-5, with D unresolved. This CDR3 contains 14 residues. Germline V gives CDR1 SNHLY, CDR2 FYNNEI. V was trimmed by 2 bases and J by 4 bases, leaving 9 bases between them. The CDR3 here is CASSESTVNQPQHF. The CDR3 region has the DNA TGTGCCAGCAGTGAATCTACAGTTAATCAGCCCCAGCATTTT.

This clonotype was counted at least ten times. The J gene is TRBJ2-4, the V gene TRBV6-1; 12 bases map to TRBD1. J gave up 3 bases and V 8 bases, and 5 bases lay outside the gene matches. Germline assignment: CDR1 MNHNS and CDR2 SASEGT. The CDR3 sequence is 15 residues long. DNA of the CDR3: TGTGCCAGCCGGGACAGGGGGCGAGGCAAAAACATTCAGTACTTC. Amino acids: CASRDRGRGKNIQYF.

This clonotype occurred many times. The V gene is TRBV6-5, the J gene TRBJ1-6; D may be TRBD1 (6 bases). CDR1 and CDR2 from the germline V gene are MNHEY and SVGAGI. CDR3 length equals 17 residues. V gave up 3 bases and J gave up 11 bases, with 23 bases separating them. DNA of the CDR3: TGTGCCAGCAGTTATGGGTGGGGGGCTGGTTTAAATCCACCCCTCCACTTT. Its protein product is CASSYGWGAGLNPPLHF.

This clonotype has a count of ten or more. In DNA form, the CDR3 reads TGTGCCAGCAGCCTTGCAGGGGTCGACGAGCAGTACTTC. This translates into CASSLAGVDEQYF. V gene TRBV6-1 combines with J gene TRBJ2-7; maybe TRBD1 (6 bases). V was clipped by 6 bases and J by 5 bases, with 14 bases between them. The CDR3 spans 13 residues. The germline V gene has CDR1 MNHNS and CDR2 SASEGT.

This clonotype has ten or more counts. The chain couples TRBV27 to TRBJ2-7; weak D call: TRBD1 (6 bases). Germline V gene sequence: CDR1 MNHEY, CDR2 SMNVEV (reference sequence). V was cut by 5 bases and J by 3 bases, with 11 bases left in between. CDR3 size: 13 residues. The CDR3 nucleotides are TGTGCCAGCAGTGTTGGGGGCAACTACGAGCAGTACTTC. This encodes CASSVGGNYEQYF.

This clonotype was detected ten times or more. The genes are TRBV6-2 or TRBV6-3 and TRBJ2-7, with a weak D call TRBD1 (5 bases). CDR1 and CDR2 (germline): MNHEY, SVGEGT. The length of the CDR3 is 14 residues. Trimming left V 2 bases short and J 1 base short, with 9 bases between. CDR3 DNA sequence: TGTGCCAGCAGTTACGTGGCAGGGTCCTACGAGCAGTACTTC. Translating gives CASSYVAGSYEQYF.